Presented here are 30 T cell receptor beta chains from one specimen sequenced in a study of blood T cells in healthy people across ages. PCR was performed a second time for roughly 6 to 12 cycles using a sample-barcoded 5' primer and a J-beta primer mix. One entry per CDR3 protein results from TCRdb running MiXCR on the 5' RACE reads. The repertoire holds some 1.7 million distinct CDR3 sequences, with 28% as singletons. The material sequenced was blood. The receptors derive from a woman in her 30s in good health.

This clonotype has only a few counts. The rearrangement links TRBV7-2 to TRBJ2-7, with D perhaps matching TRBD2 (5 bases). The CDR3 spans 15 residues. Germline V gene sequence: CDR1 SGHTA, CDR2 FQGNSA. Trimming took 1 base from V and 0 from J, leaving 10 bases between them. The CDR3 sequence: CASSLGRVSSYEQYF. The CDR3 DNA reads as TGTGCCAGCAGCTTAGGGCGGGTCAGCTCCTACGAGCAGTACTTC.

The chain has TRBV18 and TRBJ1-5; D may be TRBD1 (5 bases). Germline CDR1 and CDR2: KGHSH and LQKENI. Trimming removed 4 bases from V and 5 bases from J, with 9 bases in between. The CDR3 totals 13 residues. In nucleotides, the CDR3 is TGTGCCAGCTCACAACAGGAACATCAGCCCCAGCATTTT. Translation gives CASSQQEHQPQHF.

This clonotype was found a few times. The J gene is TRBJ2-1, the V gene TRBV6-5, with D unclear. The CDR3 is made up of 14 amino acids. The V and J ends lost 2 bases and 4 bases respectively, with 9 bases between them. Per germline, CDR1 MNHEY and CDR2 SVGAGI. CDR3 in DNA: TGTGCCAGCAGTTACGCGGACCTTTACAATGAGCAGTTCTTC. Its protein product is CASSYADLYNEQFF.

The sample holds one count of this clonotype. The chain has TRBV18 and TRBJ1-2, with TRBD1 identical over 7 bases. The V gene end was trimmed by 0 bases and the J gene end by 4 bases; junction bases not matched to a gene: 5. Germline V gene data show CDR1 as KGHSH and CDR2 as LQKENI. This CDR3 comprises 15 residues. Written as DNA, the CDR3 is TGTGCCAGCTCACCACCGACAGGGTTGGTCTATGGCTACACCTTC. Translation: CASSPPTGLVYGYTF.

Of note for this clonotype: This may come from a read error, since a much larger clone is one base off. The CDR3 DNA sequence: TGTTCCAGCAGCTTAGAGGATTGGGGTCAGCAGGAGACCCAGTACTTC. This encodes CSSSLEDWGQQETQYF. The chain has TRBV7-9 and TRBJ2-5; no definite D call. The CDR3 is 16 amino acids. The germline V gene encodes CDR1 SEHNR and CDR2 FQNEAQ (reference sequence).

The rearrangement links TRBV7-8 to TRBJ2-5; 7 bases are shared with TRBD2. The CDR3 contains 17 residues. Losses at the gene ends were 5 bases for V and 2 bases for J; bases not matched to a gene: 14. Germline V gives CDR1 SGHVS, CDR2 FQNEAQ. In DNA, the CDR3 is TGTGCCAGCAGCCCCCATCCTAGCGGTGCCCTGCAAGAGACCCAGTACTTC. Translated: CASSPHPSGALQETQYF.

This clonotype was counted only a few times. One junction end disagrees with the germline gene, perhaps due to a read error. V and J are TRBV29-1 and TRBJ2-4, with TRBD2 matching over 11 bases. This CDR3 comprises 16 residues. Germline V gene lookup returns CDR1 SQVTM and CDR2 ANQGSEA. CDR3 residues: CSGLLAGVRAENIQYF. CDR3 nucleotide sequence: TGCAGCGGCCTACTAGCGGGGGTCAGAGCCGAAAACATTCAGTACTTC.

This clonotype was recorded once. The chain couples TRBV28 to TRBJ2-1, with 7 positions matching TRBD2. Germline assignment: CDR1 MDHEN and CDR2 SYDVKM. The ends lost 5 bases at V and 13 bases at J; junction bases unmatched: 5. This CDR3 spans 11 amino acids. The DNA for the CDR3 is TGTGCCAGCAGTCGGGAGGAGACCCAGTTCTTC. Its translation is CASSREETQFF.

The rearrangement uses TRBV11-3 and TRBJ2-1, with 10 positions matching TRBD2. Looked up from germline, CDR1 is SGHNT and CDR2 is YENEEA. The CDR3 consists of 15 residues. With V trimmed by 6 bases and J by 8 bases, 10 bases remained unmatched. The CDR3 reads CASSSKRGGLDEQFF. DNA of the CDR3: TGTGCCAGCAGTTCAAAGCGGGGGGGGTTGGATGAGCAGTTCTTC.

The chain recombines TRBV14 with TRBJ2-1; no clear D. Germline loops: CDR1 SGHDN, CDR2 FVKESK. There are 14 residues in the CDR3. Trimming took 0 bases from V and 10 from J, leaving 13 bases between them. The CDR3 nucleotides read TGTGCCAGCAGCCAAGACGGCGCGTCAGAAGAGCAGTTCTTC. Its translation is CASSQDGASEEQFF. Full variable domain (rest looked up from reference TRBV14 and TRBJ2-1): EAGVTQFPSHSVIEKGQTVTLRCDPISGHDNLYWYRRVMGKEIKFLLHFVKESKQDESGMPNNRFLAERTGGTYSTLKVQPAELEDSGVYFCASSQDGASEEQFFGPGTRLTVL.

The sample holds a few counts of this clonotype. V and J are TRBV9 and TRBJ2-2; D call uncertain. The CDR3 consists of 11 residues. CDR1 is SGDLS, CDR2 YYNGEE, per germline. The ends were cut back, 3 bases at V and 9 bases at J, with 6 bases in the middle. The CDR3 sequence: CASSEGRELFF. The CDR3 DNA is TGTGCCAGCAGCGAGGGTAGGGAGCTGTTTTTT. The whole variable domain, filled in from reference TRBV9 and TRBJ2-2, reads DSGVTQTPKHLITATGQRVTLRCSPRSGDLSVYWYQQSLDQGLQFLIQYYNGEERAKGNILERFSAQQFPDLHSELNLSSLELGDSALYFCASSEGRELFFGEGSRLTVL.

V and J are TRBV4-1 and TRBJ1-5; the D is unclear. The V end lost 4 bases, the J end lost 5 bases, and 12 bases lay between the germline ends. CDR1 is MGHRA and CDR2 is YSYEKL in the germline V gene. This CDR3 has 14 amino acids. The CDR3 reads CASSPRLIHQPQHF. In DNA form, the CDR3 reads TGCGCCAGCAGCCCGAGACTGATTCATCAGCCCCAGCATTTT.

This clonotype was seen more than once but under ten times. This chain uses TRBV28 with TRBJ2-1; 8 bases are a match to TRBD1. The CDR3 extends over 13 amino acids. The trim removed 1 base at V and 10 bases at J, leaving 3 bases unmatched. Germline CDR1 is MDHEN and CDR2 is SYDVKM. CDR3 residues: CASSLLRDREQFF. The CDR3 bases are TGTGCCAGCAGTTTATTAAGGGACAGGGAGCAGTTCTTC.

The J gene is TRBJ2-1, the V gene TRBV6-2 or TRBV6-3; D is ambiguous. Looked up from germline, CDR1 is MNHEY and CDR2 is SVGEGT. The CDR3 is 17 residues long. V dropped 1 base and J dropped 0 bases, with 13 bases sitting between them. The CDR3 is CASSYFRRPFSYNEQFF. In nucleotides, the CDR3 is TGTGCCAGCAGTTACTTTCGCAGGCCTTTCTCCTACAATGAGCAGTTCTTC.

In its sample, this clonotype was seen a few times. The chain employs TRBV7-2 and TRBJ2-2; TRBD2 matches at 7 bases. Germline CDR1 and CDR2: SGHTA and FQGNSA. V lost 4 bases to trimming and J lost 5 bases; unmatched junction nucleotides: 10. The CDR3 length is 16 residues. The CDR3 DNA follows: TGTGCCAGCAGCTCAAAATATGGGGGGGGGACCGGGGAGCTGTTTTTT. Translating gives CASSSKYGGGTGELFF.

There are many counts of this clonotype. At one end, the junction sequence differs from germline, possibly due to a read error. This chain uses TRBV10-2 with TRBJ2-1, with TRBD2 as a possible D gene (5 bases). Looked up from germline, CDR1 is WSHSY and CDR2 is SAAADI. The CDR3 is made up of 12 amino acids. The CDR3 bases are TGTGCCAGCAGCGGTTTGGGGAATGAGCAGTTCTTC. Protein sequence: CASSGLGNEQFF.

This clonotype showed up many times. The V call is TRBV7-2, the J call TRBJ2-1, with 7 bases matching TRBD2. Germline-derived CDR1 and CDR2 are SGHTA and FQGNSA. V lost 5 bases, J lost 9 bases, and 10 bases stayed unmatched. The length of the CDR3 is 14 residues. The CDR3 here is CASSLREGGTEQFF. In DNA form, the CDR3 reads TGTGCCAGCAGCCTAAGGGAGGGAGGGACTGAGCAGTTCTTC.

This clonotype has just a few counts. V and J are TRBV9 and TRBJ2-1; no reliable D call. Germline V gene data show CDR1 as SGDLS and CDR2 as YYNGEE. With 0 bases removed from V and 0 bases from J, the gap between germline ends came to 7 bases. This CDR3 is 15 amino acids long. CDR3 region: CASSVDANSYNEQFF. Here the CDR3 DNA reads TGTGCCAGCAGCGTAGACGCTAACTCCTACAATGAGCAGTTCTTC.

The V call is TRBV27, the J call TRBJ2-1; D is unclear. V dropped 2 bases and J dropped 4 bases, with 9 bases sitting between them. This CDR3 is built from 14 residues. CDR1 and CDR2 from the germline V gene are MNHEY and SMNVEV (reference sequence). CDR3 coding DNA: TGTGCCAGCAGTTTACGGAACCCATACAATGAGCAGTTCTTC. Residues: CASSLRNPYNEQFF.

The sample holds many counts of this clonotype. CDR3: CASSRTAGANVLTF. Here the CDR3 DNA reads TGTGCCAGCAGCCGTACTGCGGGGGCCAACGTCCTGACTTTC. The chain combines TRBV5-5 with TRBJ2-6; D uncertain. V lost 4 bases and J lost 4, with 9 bases in between. Germline lookup yields CDR1 SGHKS and CDR2 YYEKEE (reference sequence). The CDR3 sequence is 14 residues long.

This clonotype was observed a few times. The CDR3 here is CASSPRGVENTEAFF. The DNA for the CDR3 is TGTGCCAGCAGCCCGCGGGGCGTTGAGAACACTGAAGCTTTCTTT. V gene TRBV11-2 combines with J gene TRBJ1-1, with a weak D call TRBD1 (5 bases). The CDR3 contains 15 residues. Looked up from germline, CDR1 is SGHAT and CDR2 is FQNNGV. Trimming removed 5 bases from V and 1 base from J, with 14 bases in between. The entire variable domain, with the rest obtained from reference TRBV11-2 and TRBJ1-1, is as follows: EAGVAQSPRYKIIEKRQSVAFWCNPISGHATLYWYQQILGQGPKLLIQFQNNGVVDDSQLPKDRFSAERLKGVDSTLKIQPAKLEDSAVYLCASSPRGVENTEAFFGQGTRLTVV.

The rearrangement uses TRBV11-2 and TRBJ2-4, with 11 bases aligning to TRBD2. TRBJ2-7 explains the end of the DNA better; the J call may be wrong. Germline V gene lookup returns CDR1 SGHAT and CDR2 FQNNGV. This CDR3 region has 16 residues. The CDR3 spells CASSETSGGRFYEQYF. The CDR3 DNA reads TGTGCCAGCAGTGAAACTAGCGGGGGCCGATTCTACGAGCAGTACTTC.

The V call is TRBV6-6, the J call TRBJ1-1, with D perhaps TRBD1 (5 bases). The CDR3 covers 16 residues. Trimming shortened V by 6 bases and J by 2 bases, and 19 bases separated the two germline ends. CDR1 and CDR2 (germline): MNHNY, SVGAGI (reference sequence). As DNA, the CDR3 is TGTGCCAGCAGACTTACTCGTGGCAGGGATAACACTGAAGCTTTCTTT. This gives the protein CASRLTRGRDNTEAFF.

This clonotype has a handful of counts. J is TRBJ2-7 and V is TRBV20-1; D might be TRBD2 (6 bases). CDR3 size: 13 residues. The V end was cut by 4 bases, the J end by 2 bases, with 12 bases between. CDR1 and CDR2 from the germline V gene are DFQATT and SNEGSKA (reference sequence). The CDR3 DNA sequence: TGCAGTGCTAAAAAGCGGGTAGCCTACGAGCAGTACTTC. Protein product: CSAKKRVAYEQYF.

The gene calls are TRBV7-9 and TRBJ2-3; D is possibly TRBD1 (6 bases). Trimming pared 5 bases from V and 2 bases from J, leaving 20 bases between. Germline V CDR1 and CDR2: SEHNR, FQNEAQ (reference sequence). The length of the CDR3 is 17 residues. The CDR3 DNA reads as TGTGCCAGCAGCCCCGGTCCGCGGACAGTGAACACAGATACGCAGTATTTT. Amino acids: CASSPGPRTVNTDTQYF.

This clonotype came up a few times. The chain joins TRBV29-1 to TRBJ2-5; D gene unclear. There are 11 residues in the CDR3. V was pared by 3 bases and J by 4 bases, with 6 bases between. Per the germline V gene, CDR1 is SQVTM and CDR2 is ANQGSEA. The CDR3 reads CSVDFVETQYF. In nucleotides, the CDR3 is TGCAGCGTTGACTTCGTAGAGACCCAGTACTTC. Filled out from reference TRBV29-1 and TRBJ2-5, the complete variable domain reads SAVISQKPSRDICQRGTSLTIQCQVDSQVTMMFWYRQQPGQSLTLIATANQGSEATYESGFVIDKFPISRPNLTFSTLTVSNMSPEDSSIYLCSVDFVETQYFGPGTRLLVL.

This clonotype was observed a handful of times. The chain links TRBV2 to TRBJ1-2; possibly TRBD1 for D (5 bases). Germline V lookup: CDR1 SNHLY, CDR2 FYNNEI. This CDR3 region has 14 residues. Trimming took off 4 bases at V and 6 bases at J, with 15 bases between the two ends. Written as DNA, the CDR3 is TGTGCCAGCAGTGTAAATCAGGGAGCGGATGGCTACACCTTC. The encoded protein is CASSVNQGADGYTF. The whole variable domain, remainder taken from reference TRBV2 and TRBJ1-2, is EPEVTQTPSHQVTQMGQEVILRCVPISNHLYFYWYRQILGQKVEFLVSFYNNEISEKSEIFDDQFSVERPDGSNFTLKIRSTKLEDSAMYFCASSVNQGADGYTFGSGTRLTVV.

In its sample, this clonotype was seen many times. The V gene is TRBV15, the J gene TRBJ2-5, with D perhaps matching TRBD1 or TRBD2 (5 bases each). Looked up from germline, CDR1 is LNHNV and CDR2 is YYDKDF (reference sequence). This CDR3 is 16 amino acids long. Between the trimmed V and J ends, which lost 5 bases and 3 bases, there was a span of 19 bases. The CDR3 DNA reads TGTGCCACCAGCGGGGGTTCTTGGACGGGGAAAGAGACCCAGTACTTC. As protein: CATSGGSWTGKETQYF. The whole variable domain, filled in from reference TRBV15 and TRBJ2-5, reads DAMVIQNPRYQVTQFGKPVTLSCSQTLNHNVMYWYQQKSSQAPKLLFHYYDKDFNNEADTPDNFQSRRPNTSFCFLDIRSPGLGDTAMYLCATSGGSWTGKETQYFGPGTRLLVL.

With respect to this clonotype: One end of the junction is discordant with germline, which a read error may explain. This sequence joins TRBV27 and TRBJ1-2; D is unclear. Germline lookup yields CDR1 MNHEY and CDR2 SMNVEV (reference sequence). The CDR3 covers 14 residues. CDR3 region: CASSPTGPNYGCTF. The CDR3 region has the DNA TGTGCCAGCAGTCCTACCGGGCCCAACTATGGCTGCACCTTC.

This clonotype was picked up a small number of times. This chain joins TRBV20-1 and TRBJ2-5; D perhaps matches TRBD1 (6 bases). The CDR3 consists of 14 residues. Trimming took 3 bases from V and 3 from J, leaving 14 bases between them. Germline CDR1 is DFQATT and CDR2 is SNEGSKA (reference sequence). CDR3: CSARSRGYKETQYF. The CDR3 DNA reads TGCAGTGCTAGGAGTAGGGGGTACAAAGAGACCCAGTACTTC.